This note documents a single T cell receptor beta chain sequence. The antigen this receptor binds is unknown. Base qualities are not at hand, and no much larger clone is one base apart. The method behind the library was the immunoSEQ multiplex PCR assay. TCRdb retrieved this table from immuneACCESS and kept in-frame rearrangements only. Not all clones are present; in checked studies, unresolved V genes account for under half, and no reason is known for the remainder. The table for this sample lists tens of thousands of clones; approximately 89% of them were counted only once. Under 0.95% of the sample is held by the ten biggest clonotypes. V loses 4 bases at its end and J loses 4 bases; junction bases beyond the gene matches: 8. The CDR3 spans 15 residues, from the cysteine through the phenylalanine. The entry retains the CDR3 DNA only, 45 bases that are in frame from base 1. CDR1 SGHRS and CDR2 YFSETQ were looked up in the germline V gene.

The data originate from a study of control samples from healthy donors and cancer patients (dated by TCRdb to about 2020). The chain links TRBV5-1 with TRBJ2-5, with 9 bases matching TRBD1. Sequences were obtained from PBMCs. This receptor was identified in a man younger than 45 with colorectal cancer. For the CDR3, the sequence is CASSVEGQGGETQYF. The base sequence is TGCGCCAGCAGCGTGGAGGGACAGGGAGGAGAGACCCAGTACTTC.